These 26 T cell receptor beta chains were sequenced from one sample in a study of blood T cell repertoires in COVID-19 (dated by TCRdb to 2018 to 2020). Libraries were prepared through the immunoSEQ multiplex PCR assay. TCRdb provides this immuneACCESS table in a form limited to in-frame rearrangements. Some clones are lacking; in checked studies, under half of them reflect an unresolved V gene, and why the rest are absent is not known. This sample comprises 120,000 or so clones, 88% of them detected only once. The ten largest clones add up to roughly 8% of the sample. Sequences were obtained from peripheral blood. The receptors come from a man aged 50-60 years with acute or convalescent COVID-19.

The chain is built from TRBV10-2 and TRBJ2-5; 9 bases fit TRBD2. V shed 8 bases and J 2 bases; nucleotides not matched to a gene: 6. Germline V gene data show CDR1 as WSHSY and CDR2 as SAAADI. The CDR3 is 14 amino acids. The CDR3 nucleotides read TGCGCCAGCTCGACTAGCGGTAAACAAGAGACCCAGTACTTC. Protein product: CASSTSGKQETQYF.

The rearrangement links TRBV9 to TRBJ1-5, with 9 bases identical to TRBD1. There are 16 residues in the CDR3. Germline CDR1 is SGDLS and CDR2 is YYNGEE. V lost 3 bases and J lost 2; bases outside the gene matches: 6. The CDR3 nucleotides read TGTGCCAGCAGCGCGGGACAGGGAGGCGGCAATCAGCCCCAGCATTTT. Protein product: CASSAGQGGGNQPQHF.

This clone has just a few counts. The genes are TRBV6-1 and TRBJ2-1; a weak D match, TRBD2 (6 bases). The V end was cut by 2 bases, the J end by 10 bases, with 15 bases between. This CDR3 has 14 residues. CDR1 and CDR2 from the germline V gene are MNHNS and SASEGT. CDR3 in DNA: TGTGCCAGCAGTGAACGGGGGATTCATTCCGAGCAGTTCTTC. Its protein is CASSERGIHSEQFF.

This rearrangement joins TRBV19 to TRBJ1-5, with 7 bases that match TRBD1. The CDR3 is made up of 15 amino acids. The V gene's germline CDR1 is LNHDA and CDR2 SQIVND (reference sequence). The V segment lost 9 bases and the J segment 5 bases; nucleotides outside the gene matches: 13. The CDR3 DNA sequence: TGTGCCAGCGCAACAAGGACAGGCTTTTATCAGCCCCAGCATTTT. Translation: CASATRTGFYQPQHF.

The chain recombines TRBV29-1 with TRBJ1-3; the match to TRBD1 covers 7 bases. After removal of 6 bases from V and 3 bases from J, the junction contained 8 bases not matched to a gene. The CDR3 is made up of 14 amino acids. Germline V gene lookup returns CDR1 SQVTM and CDR2 ANQGSEA. The CDR3 region has the DNA TGCAGCGTGGGAGACAGGGCGGTTGGAAACACCATATATTTT. This sequence encodes CSVGDRAVGNTIYF.

This chain connects TRBV5-1 to TRBJ2-3; perhaps TRBD2 as D (5 bases). Germline CDR1 reads SGHRS; CDR2 reads YFSETQ. With 4 bases removed from V and 4 bases from J, the gap between germline ends came to 10 bases. This CDR3 is 13 amino acids long. The CDR3 nucleotides read TGCGCCAGCAGCACGGGAAGCCCAGATACGCAGTATTTT. This encodes CASSTGSPDTQYF.

The V call is TRBV4-1, the J call TRBJ1-1; 7 positions agree with TRBD1. Germline values: CDR1 MGHRA, CDR2 YSYEKL. Germline trimming cut 1 base from V and 6 bases from J; bases unmatched to any gene: 2. The CDR3 length is 13 residues. CDR3 region: CASSQARGPEAFF. The CDR3 DNA sequence: TGCGCCAGCAGCCAAGCGAGGGGGCCTGAAGCTTTCTTT.

This clone was seen only a few times. The rearrangement links TRBV5-6 to TRBJ2-5; TRBD1 might be the D (7 bases). The CDR3 runs 14 residues. Trimming cost V 2 bases and J 5 bases, with 13 bases left between them. Germline CDR1 is SGHDT and CDR2 is YYEEEE. The CDR3 region is CASSFPGGSETQYF. Written as DNA, the CDR3 is TGTGCCAGCAGCTTTCCAGGGGGGAGCGAGACCCAGTACTTC.

The genes are TRBV6-5 and TRBJ1-6; D ambiguous. This CDR3 comprises 16 residues. V lost 2 bases, J lost 1 base, and 9 bases lay in between. Germline V gives CDR1 MNHEY, CDR2 SVGAGI. The CDR3 spells CASSYEGRSYNSPLHF. The CDR3 nucleotides are TGTGCCAGCAGTTACGAGGGAAGGTCCTATAATTCACCCCTCCACTTT.

This chain links TRBV6-4 with TRBJ1-3, with 10 bases matching TRBD1. Germline CDR1 and CDR2: MRHNA and SNTAGT. There are 15 residues in the CDR3. Trimming removed 4 bases from V and 4 bases from J; junction bases left unmatched: 4. The CDR3 nucleotides are TGTGCCAGCAGTGCGGGACAGGGGCTCGGAAACACCATATATTTT. It encodes CASSAGQGLGNTIYF.

This sequence joins TRBV11-3 and TRBJ2-3, with 11 bases that match TRBD2. The CDR3 length is 16 residues. The germline V gene encodes CDR1 SGHNT and CDR2 YENEEA. V was clipped by 5 bases and J by 3 bases; unmatched bases: 7. CDR3 sequence reads: CASSTQLAGVTDTQYF. In DNA, the CDR3 is TGTGCCAGCAGCACCCAACTAGCGGGAGTTACAGATACGCAGTATTTT.

This chain uses TRBV19 with TRBJ2-1; possibly TRBD1 for D (5 bases). Germline V gives CDR1 LNHDA, CDR2 SQIVND (reference sequence). The V and J ends lost 3 bases and 3 bases respectively, with 12 bases between them. The CDR3 sequence is 15 residues long. CDR3 protein: CASSMQGPFYNEQFF. CDR3 sequence (DNA): TGTGCCAGTAGTATGCAGGGTCCCTTCTACAATGAGCAGTTCTTC.

This chain links TRBV10-1 with TRBJ2-7; 12 bases fit TRBD2. The CDR3 spans 15 residues. The trim removed 7 bases at V and 4 bases at J, leaving 8 bases unmatched. Germline V gene data show CDR1 as WNHNN and CDR2 as SYGVQD (reference sequence). CDR3 sequence (DNA): TGCGCCAGCAAGAGACTAGCGGGAGTTTGTTACGAGCAGTACTTC. Amino acids: CASKRLAGVCYEQYF.

This CDR3 reads CASSLGVEGYTF. CDR3 in DNA: TGTGCCAGCAGCTTAGGTGTGGAGGGCTACACCTTC. This chain links TRBV7-9 with TRBJ1-2; D is undetermined. The V and J ends lost 1 base and 8 bases respectively, with 8 bases between them. Germline V gene lookup returns CDR1 SEHNR and CDR2 FQNEAQ (reference sequence). CDR3 length: 12 amino acids.

The J gene is TRBJ1-2, the V gene TRBV29-1; tentatively, D is TRBD1 (5 bases). Germline CDR1 is SQVTM and CDR2 is ANQGSEA. V dropped 3 bases and J dropped 3 bases, with 11 bases sitting between them. The CDR3 length is 13 residues. CDR3: CSVEQTAYYGYTF. CDR3 nucleotide sequence: TGCAGCGTTGAGCAGACAGCCTACTATGGCTACACCTTC.

This clone occurred a few times. V usage is TRBV2 and J usage is TRBJ2-5; 11 bases fit TRBD2. The CDR3 spans 13 residues. Trimming at V came to 10 bases and at J to 4 bases, leaving 5 bases not matched to a gene. From germline, CDR1 is SNHLY and CDR2 FYNNEI. CDR3: CAKTGLAGETQYF. The DNA for the CDR3 is TGTGCCAAGACAGGACTAGCGGGAGAGACCCAGTACTTC.

The chain is built from TRBV7-2 and TRBJ2-1; 9 positions agree with TRBD2. Losses at the gene ends were 0 bases for V and 4 bases for J; bases not matched to a gene: 4. The CDR3 spans 16 residues. The germline V gene encodes CDR1 SGHTA and CDR2 FQGNSA. The CDR3 DNA sequence: TGTGCCAGCAGCTTAGCGTCGACTAGCGGATACAATGAGCAGTTCTTC. Encoded protein: CASSLASTSGYNEQFF.

J is TRBJ1-2 and V is TRBV4-1, with D unclear. The CDR3 spans 17 residues. CDR1 MGHRA and CDR2 YSYEKL come from the germline V gene. The V gene lost 3 bases and the J gene lost 5 bases, with 22 bases spanning the gap. The DNA of the CDR3 is TGCGCCAGCAGCCATATAAGAAAACCGACAATTTCTTATGGCTACACCTTC. This translates into CASSHIRKPTISYGYTF.

J is TRBJ2-7 and V is TRBV4-2; 8 bases match TRBD2. The CDR3 totals 17 residues. V shed 1 base, J shed 2 bases, and the junction held 10 bases outside the gene matches. Per germline, CDR1 LGHNA and CDR2 YNFKEQ. CDR3 in DNA: TGTGCCAGCAGCCAAGCCGCCCCCGCGGGGGGAACCTACGAGCAGTACTTC. Translated, it gives CASSQAAPAGGTYEQYF.

The chain links TRBV18 to TRBJ2-2; TRBD1 aligns across 8 bases. This CDR3 is 15 amino acids long. Germline-derived CDR1 and CDR2 are KGHSH and LQKENI. The trim removed 4 bases at V and 0 bases at J, leaving 1 base unmatched. DNA of the CDR3: TGTGCCAGCTCACTGGACAGGGCGAACACCGGGGAGCTGTTTTTT. This gives the protein CASSLDRANTGELFF.

The genes are TRBV21-1 and TRBJ2-7; the table's D call TRBD2 went unverified against the DNA. TRBV21-1 is an annotated pseudogene. CDR3 length: 21 residues. CDR3 nucleotide sequence: TGTGCCAGCAGCAAATGGGGACGGCGGGAGAACACAGGTCAAATGTCCTACGAGCAGTACTTC. Amino acids: CASSKWGRRENTGQMSYEQYF.

The CDR3: CAGSGGGDYGYTF. CDR3 sequence (DNA): TGTGCCGGCTCGGGCGGAGGGGACTATGGCTACACCTTC. V gene TRBV10-3 combines with J gene TRBJ1-2; possibly TRBD1 for D (5 bases). The CDR3 is 13 amino acids. Germline V gene data show CDR1 as ENHRY and CDR2 as SYGVKD. With 11 bases removed from V and 3 bases from J, the gap between germline ends came to 16 bases.

The chain carries TRBV6-5 and TRBJ1-1, with 8 bases fitting TRBD1. V dropped 2 bases and J dropped 5; count of bases not matched to a gene: 10. This CDR3 region has 16 residues. CDR1 and CDR2 (germline): MNHEY, SVGAGI. Here the CDR3 reads CASSYLEVTGVTEAFF. In DNA, the CDR3 is TGTGCCAGCAGTTACCTAGAAGTGACAGGGGTAACTGAAGCTTTCTTT.

V gene TRBV5-1 combines with J gene TRBJ1-2; TRBD1 agrees at 8 bases. CDR1 is SGHRS, CDR2 YFSETQ, per germline. V shed 0 bases, J shed 11 bases, and the junction held 6 bases outside the gene matches. The CDR3 covers 13 residues. CDR3 sequence: CASSLGDRGKYTF. The CDR3 coding sequence is TGCGCCAGCAGCTTGGGCGACAGGGGAAAATACACCTTC.

The gene calls are TRBV7-2 and TRBJ2-3, with D possibly being TRBD1 (5 bases). Germline CDR1 SGHTA, CDR2 FQGNSA. With 5 bases removed from V and 14 bases from J, the gap between germline ends came to 17 bases. The CDR3 extends over 12 amino acids. The CDR3 sequence is CASSPGEGRVYF. The DNA for the CDR3 is TGTGCCAGCAGCCCCGGAGAAGGCAGGGTGTATTTT.

The chain couples TRBV27 to TRBJ2-1; the D is unclear. The germline V gene has CDR1 MNHEY and CDR2 SMNVEV (reference sequence). Trimming took 2 bases from V and 7 from J, leaving 12 bases between them. The CDR3 runs 14 residues. CDR3 region: CASSLAVLGNEQFF. CDR3 nucleotide sequence: TGTGCCAGCAGTTTAGCGGTCCTTGGGAATGAGCAGTTCTTC.